The rows below give T cell receptor beta chains drawn from one sample of a study of blood T cell repertoires in COVID-19. Sequencing was performed with immunoSEQ multiplex PCR; in TCRdb, only in-frame clones are kept and a portion is missing. The sample shows 180,000 or so clones, about 90% of them seen only once. Input material: PBMCs or T cells enriched from blood (not recorded which). These receptors originate from a human donor with acute COVID-19. The donor label of this sample is uncertain. Both conserved end residues are part of each CDR3. The order of the fields is CDR3 protein, CDR3 DNA, V gene, clone size, J gene, D gene. D genes are given only for firm matches. A clone size is listed for some rows: how often the clone was seen (once, few, many), or a class if it is expanded.

CSVDQGYTGELFF,TGCAGCGTTGACCAGGGGTACACCGGGGAGCTGTTTTTT,TRBV29-1,once,TRBJ2-2,.
CASSEDIAPNYGYTF,TGTGCCAGCAGTGAAGACATCGCTCCTAACTATGGCTACACCTTC,TRBV2,.,TRBJ1-2,.
CASSLDAGGDQPQHF,TGTGCCAGCAGCTTAGATGCAGGGGGCGATCAGCCCCAGCATTTT,TRBV7-2,.,TRBJ1-5,TRBD1
CASRLQGGDIQYF,TGTGCCAGCAGACTACAGGGTGGGGACATTCAGTACTTC,TRBV27,few,TRBJ2-4,.
CASSVEGRQYF,TGTGCCAGCAGTGTTGAGGGCAGGCAGTACTTC,TRBV2,.,TRBJ2-7,.
CASSLALRDEQYF,TGTGCCAGCAGCTTAGCGCTCCGGGACGAGCAGTACTTC,TRBV7-2,.,TRBJ2-7,.
CASSFDSGGVDTGELFF,TGTGCCAGCAGTTTCGACTCAGGGGGCGTTGACACCGGGGAGCTGTTTTTT,TRBV6-2/TRBV6-3,.,TRBJ2-2,TRBD1
CASSQGLEQYF,TGTGCCAGCAGTCAGGGTCTTGAGCAGTACTTC,TRBV6-5,.,TRBJ2-7,.
CASSQGQGPEKLFF,TGTGCCAGCAGTCAAGGACAGGGTCCTGAAAAACTGTTTTTT,TRBV7-9,.,TRBJ1-4,TRBD1
CASSRGDEQYF,TGTGCCAGCAGCCGAGGCGACGAGCAGTACTTC,TRBV11-2,.,TRBJ2-7,.
CASSPEGATNEKLFF,TGTGCCAGCAGCCCCGAGGGGGCAACTAATGAAAAACTGTTTTTT,TRBV5-4,.,TRBJ1-4,.
CASSFQQGLGTQYF,TGTGCCAGCAGCTTTCAACAGGGGCTCGGGACGCAGTATTTT,TRBV7-2,.,TRBJ2-3,TRBD1
CASNGGGALSSYNEQFF,TGTGCCAGTAATGGCGGGGGGGCCCTGAGCTCCTACAATGAGCAGTTCTTC,TRBV19,.,TRBJ2-1,TRBD2
CASSIQGYEQYF,TGTGCCAGCAGCATACAGGGTTACGAGCAGTACTTC,TRBV13,.,TRBJ2-7,.
CASSGTGLTENTGELFF,TGTGCCAGCAGTGGGACAGGCCTAACCGAGAACACCGGGGAGCTGTTTTTT,TRBV2,.,TRBJ2-2,TRBD1
CASSQERAGGEGYTF,TGTGCCAGCAGCCAAGAGCGGGCAGGGGGCGAAGGCTACACCTTC,TRBV3-1/TRBV3-2,.,TRBJ1-2,TRBD1
CASSQDSGDGTDTQYF,TGCGCCAGCAGCCAAGACTCGGGGGATGGGACAGATACGCAGTATTTT,TRBV4-3,.,TRBJ2-3,.
CASSLRWQGAEAFF,TGTGCCAGCAGCTTAAGGTGGCAGGGGGCGGAAGCTTTCTTT,TRBV7-2,.,TRBJ1-1,TRBD1
CASSQAPGGELFF,TGCGCCAGCAGCCAAGCTCCGGGCGGGGAGCTGTTTTTT,TRBV4-1,.,TRBJ2-2,.
CASSSGSPATKYEQYF,TGCGCCAGCAGCTCAGGGTCCCCCGCGACAAAATACGAGCAGTACTTC,TRBV5-1,.,TRBJ2-7,.
CSGLGGGGQETQYF,TGCAGCGGATTGGGCGGGGGGGGACAAGAGACCCAGTACTTC,TRBV29-1,.,TRBJ2-5,TRBD2
CASSKAQGAYEQYF,TGTGCCAGCAGTAAGGCTCAGGGGGCCTACGAGCAGTACTTC,TRBV6-2/TRBV6-3,few,TRBJ2-7,TRBD1
CSVAGTRDHEQFF,TGCAGCGTTGCCGGGACTAGAGACCATGAGCAGTTCTTC,TRBV29-1,.,TRBJ2-1,TRBD2
CASRRDRVGSYGYTF,TGTGCCAGCAGAAGGGACAGGGTGGGTAGCTATGGCTACACCTTC,TRBV6-5,few,TRBJ1-2,TRBD1
CSARYGDTQYF,TGCAGTGCTAGATACGGGGATACGCAGTATTTT,TRBV20-1,.,TRBJ2-3,.
CASSAHRGQETQYF,TGTGCCAGCAGCGCCCACAGGGGGCAAGAGACCCAGTACTTC,TRBV7-3,.,TRBJ2-5,TRBD1
CASSLRERETQYF,TGTGCCAGCAGCTTACGGGAAAGAGAAACCCAGTACTTC,TRBV7-3,.,TRBJ2-5,.